These T cell receptor beta chains were read from a single sample in a study of identical twins. MiXCR, applied by TCRdb to the 5' RACE reads, yields one record per CDR3 protein. The table includes under 900,000 distinct CDR3 sequences, 15% to 20% detected once. These data were also reused for a study on T cells expressing NK-cell markers.

Sequencing input: PBMCs. The origin of the receptors is a woman aged 18-35 years in good health. The conserved cysteine and the conserved F or W are not part of the CDR3 here.

V	J	CDR3
TRBV5-1	TRBJ2-7	ASSPGLATSQQY
TRBV12-3/TRBV12-4	TRBJ2-7	ASSPLTSVVYEQY
TRBV7-9	TRBJ2-1	ASSPLENEQF
TRBV6-1	TRBJ2-3	ASTHPGADTQY
TRBV15	TRBJ1-4	ATSREDNEKLF
TRBV5-1	TRBJ2-2	ASRQADTGELF
TRBV10-3	TRBJ2-7	AIRGRDPYEQY
TRBV20-1	TRBJ2-5	SARPVGETQY
TRBV5-1	TRBJ1-3	ASSLGFGENTIY
TRBV29-1	TRBJ2-3	SVDGGLAGTDTQY
TRBV7-9	TRBJ1-6	ASSFDSPLH
TRBV20-1	TRBJ2-1	SARDWAGEQF